The 30 T cell receptor beta chains given below trace back to one sample, sequenced in a study of blood T cells in healthy people across ages. Alongside a J-beta primer mix, a sample-barcoded 5' primer served in a second PCR lasting roughly 7 to 11 cycles. TCRdb called the 5' RACE reads again in MiXCR, with one record for every CDR3 protein. In the table there are hundreds of thousands of distinct CDR3 sequences, 25% to 35% of which are singletons. Sequencing was carried out using blood. The receptor source for this set is a woman of 80 years or more in good health.

This chain joins TRBV20-1 and TRBJ2-2; TRBD2 is a possible D gene (6 bases). V lost 2 bases and J lost 6, with 13 bases in between. CDR3 length: 14 residues. CDR1 is DFQATT, CDR2 SNEGSKA, per germline (reference sequence). This chain's CDR3 is CSARPTGAAGELFF. CDR3 in DNA: TGCAGTGCTAGACCCACGGGAGCGGCCGGGGAGCTGTTTTTT.

The chain links TRBV6-2 or TRBV6-3 to TRBJ2-2; the D gene could be TRBD1 or TRBD2 (6 bases each). V lost 6 bases to trimming and J lost 5 bases, with 22 bases between them. Looked up from germline, CDR1 is MNHEY and CDR2 is SVGEGT. There are 17 residues in the CDR3. CDR3: CASSRYTTGRGTGELFF. The CDR3 DNA sequence: TGTGCCAGCAGCCGTTATACGACAGGCCGGGGGACCGGGGAGCTGTTTTTT.

The chain carries TRBV20-1 and TRBJ1-2; 7 nucleotides agree with TRBD1. V lost 0 bases to trimming and J lost 8 bases; unmatched junction nucleotides: 9. The CDR3 consists of 14 residues. In germline, CDR1 is DFQATT, CDR2 SNEGSKA (reference sequence). CDR3 protein: CSARDLETGHGYTF. CDR3 nucleotides: TGCAGTGCTAGAGATTTGGAGACAGGGCACGGCTACACCTTC.

The genes are TRBV5-1 and TRBJ2-6; the D is unclear. The V end lost 1 base, the J end lost 4 bases, and 9 bases lay between the germline ends. Germline values: CDR1 SGHRS, CDR2 YFSETQ. The CDR3 sequence is 15 residues long. The CDR3 protein is CASSLTGLGANVLTF. CDR3 nucleotide sequence: TGCGCCAGCAGCTTGACCGGTCTGGGGGCCAACGTCCTGACTTTC.

Ten or more counts support this clonotype. The J gene is TRBJ2-3, the V gene TRBV20-1; the D gene is possibly TRBD2 (7 bases). Germline V gene sequence: CDR1 DFQATT, CDR2 SNEGSKA (reference sequence). The CDR3 is 15 amino acids. CDR3: CSQRRGAGASDTQYF. The CDR3 bases are TGCAGCCAGAGGAGAGGGGCGGGGGCCTCTGATACGCAGTATTTT.

This clonotype was recorded many times. The chain is built from TRBV20-1 and TRBJ2-1; a weak D match, TRBD1 (5 bases). CDR3 length equals 14 residues. CDR1 and CDR2 (germline): DFQATT, SNEGSKA (reference sequence). Trimming left V 3 bases short and J 1 base short, with 10 bases between. The CDR3 region is CSASEGVSYNEQFF. The CDR3, as DNA: TGCAGTGCTAGTGAAGGGGTTTCCTACAATGAGCAGTTCTTC.

This clonotype has more than one count but fewer than ten. Germline and junction disagree at one end, which may indicate a read error. The chain combines TRBV2 with TRBJ2-1; D not resolved. CDR1 and CDR2 (germline): SNHLY, FYNNEI. The CDR3 is made up of 13 amino acids. CDR3 residues: CVSSPPLLGEQFF. CDR3 coding DNA: TGTGTCAGCAGTCCCCCATTGTTGGGGGAGCAGTTCTTC.

To note about this clonotype: At one end the junction does not follow the germline gene, possibly because of a read error. The genes are TRBV12-3 or TRBV12-4 and TRBJ2-3; D is perhaps TRBD1 or TRBD2 (5 bases each). The CDR3 spans 15 residues. CDR3 bases: TGTGCCAGCAGATCAGGGAGCGGATCAGCAGATGCGCAGTATTTT. Translation gives CASRSGSGSADAQYF.

Concerning this clonotype: This sequence may be a read error, since a much larger clone differs from it by one base. The chain uses TRBV6-5 and TRBJ2-5; D is perhaps TRBD1 or TRBD2 (6 bases each). The end of the DNA aligns better with TRBJ2-1, so the J call may be wrong. This CDR3 region has 15 residues. Germline CDR1 and CDR2: MNHEY and SVGAGI. The CDR3 protein is CASSYSLGGRETQFF. The CDR3 DNA is TGTGCCAGCAGTTACTCGTTGGGGGGCAGGGAGACCCAGTTCTTC.

This clonotype came up a few times. The rearrangement links TRBV7-8 to TRBJ1-6; maybe TRBD1 (6 bases). CDR3 length: 15 residues. Trimming removed 5 bases at V and 8 bases at J, with 16 bases between. The germline V gene has CDR1 SGHVS and CDR2 FQNEAQ. In nucleotides, the CDR3 is TGTGCCAGCAGCCCAAACAGGGTTAGGGATTCACCCCTCCACTTT. Residues: CASSPNRVRDSPLHF.

This clonotype showed up many times. The chain carries TRBV7-2 and TRBJ2-6, with 9 bases aligning to TRBD2. This CDR3 is 18 amino acids long. The germline V gene has CDR1 SGHTA and CDR2 FQGNSA. J was trimmed by 0 bases and V by 3 bases; bases with no gene match: 6. CDR3 sequence: CASSFSGGLFSGANVLTF. CDR3 sequence (DNA): TGTGCCAGCAGCTTTAGCGGGGGCCTCTTCTCTGGGGCCAACGTCCTGACTTTC.

Many counts were recorded for this clonotype. V usage is TRBV10-3 and J usage is TRBJ2-1; 9 bases match TRBD1. This CDR3 has 12 residues. CDR1 is ENHRY, CDR2 SYGVKD, per germline. The V gene end was trimmed by 10 bases and the J gene end by 8 bases; junction bases not matched to a gene: 6. The CDR3, as DNA: TGTGCCACCTCGGGACAGGGAGATGAGCAGTTCTTC. It is translated as CATSGQGDEQFF.

This clonotype was found many times. The DNA is left out, because the CDR3 cannot be placed on it with certainty; the CDR3 is given as TCRdb lists it. V is TRBV6-6 and J is TRBJ2-5; the table's D call of TRBD1 was not tested on the DNA. CDR1 MNHNY and CDR2 SVGAGI come from the germline V gene (reference sequence). The CDR3 length is 15 residues, termini included. CDR3 residues: CASSYSVGQGADKYF.

This clonotype was counted at least ten times. CDR3 protein: CASSLVQQLYGYTF. DNA of the CDR3: TGTGCCAGCAGTTTAGTACAGCAACTCTATGGCTACACCTTC. The V call is TRBV12-3 or TRBV12-4, the J call TRBJ1-2; D not resolved. The CDR3 loop spans 14 amino acids. The V and J ends lost 1 base and 4 bases respectively, with 10 bases between them.

The genes are TRBV7-9 and TRBJ1-1; D uncertain. The CDR3 is 11 residues long. Trimming stripped 5 bases from V and 11 bases from J, with 12 bases between. Germline loops: CDR1 SEHNR, CDR2 FQNEAQ (reference sequence). The CDR3 region is CASSGLSGAFF. The CDR3 DNA sequence: TGTGCCAGCAGCGGACTAAGTGGGGCTTTCTTT.

The rearrangement uses TRBV20-1 and TRBJ1-1; a possible D gene is TRBD1 (5 bases). CDR1 is DFQATT and CDR2 is SNEGSKA in the germline V gene (reference sequence). Deletions cut 0 bases from V and 7 bases from J, with 15 bases between. This CDR3 is 14 amino acids long. CDR3 sequence reads: CSARDQGRYIEAFF. The CDR3 DNA is TGCAGTGCTAGAGATCAGGGCCGATACATTGAAGCTTTCTTT.

J is TRBJ1-3 and V is TRBV7-9, with 7 bases that match TRBD1. Unmatched junction bases numbered 5, after V lost 5 bases and J lost 1 base. From germline, CDR1 is SEHNR and CDR2 FQNEAQ (reference sequence). This CDR3 is 15 amino acids long. The CDR3 coding sequence is TGTGCCAGCAGCGACCGACAGGGATCTGGAAACACCATATATTTT. Its translation is CASSDRQGSGNTIYF.

As regards this clonotype: This may be a read error, as it is one base from a much larger clone. V usage is TRBV27 and J usage is TRBJ2-3; 11 positions match TRBD1. Per germline, CDR1 MNHEY and CDR2 SMNVEV (reference sequence). The CDR3 length is 17 residues. The CDR3 reads CASSSIPGQGGPDTRYF. In nucleotides, the CDR3 is TGTGCCAGCAGTTCCATTCCGGGACAGGGGGGGCCAGATACGCGGTATTTT.

This chain connects TRBV10-2 to TRBJ1-1; no reliable D call. Germline V gene lookup returns CDR1 WSHSY and CDR2 SAAADI. V gave up 0 bases and J gave up 7 bases, with 6 bases separating them. This CDR3 is 12 amino acids long. CDR3 sequence (DNA): TGCGCCAGCAGTGAGTCCTGGATTGAAGCTTTCTTT. Translating gives CASSESWIEAFF.

V usage is TRBV6-5 and J usage is TRBJ1-5; 10 bases are shared with TRBD1. With V trimmed by 4 bases and J by 2 bases, 17 bases remained unmatched. The germline V gene encodes CDR1 MNHEY and CDR2 SVGAGI. The CDR3 loop spans 20 amino acids. CDR3 DNA sequence: TGTGCCAGCAGTTTCCTCGAGCTCAGGACAGGGGGAGCTGGCAATCAGCCCCAGCATTTT. Its protein is CASSFLELRTGGAGNQPQHF.

There are many counts of this clonotype. The chain is built from TRBV20-1 and TRBJ2-1, with no clear D. This CDR3 region has 15 residues. The V end was cut by 2 bases, the J end by 0 bases, with 11 bases between. The germline CDR1 and CDR2 sequences are DFQATT and SNEGSKA (reference sequence). The CDR3 sequence is CSARTTASSYNEQFF. In DNA, the CDR3 is TGCAGTGCTAGAACCACTGCCAGCTCCTACAATGAGCAGTTCTTC.

Note on this clonotype: At one end the junction does not follow the germline gene, possibly because of a read error. The chain recombines TRBV7-9 with TRBJ1-2; D is undetermined. CDR3 length: 13 amino acids. CDR1 is SEHNR, CDR2 FQNEAQ, per germline (reference sequence). The CDR3 DNA reads as TGTGCCAGCAGCTACGAGGGATACTATGGCTGCACCTTC. Amino acids: CASSYEGYYGCTF.

The chain employs TRBV21-1 and TRBJ1-5; whether TRBD1, the table's D call, matches the DNA was not checked. TRBV21-1 is designated a pseudogene. The CDR3 contains 16 residues. In DNA form, the CDR3 reads TGTGCCAGCAGCACAGGGAGCAGGGCACCTAATCAGCCCCAGCATTTT. As protein: CASSTGSRAPNQPQHF.

The gene calls are TRBV6-2 or TRBV6-3 and TRBJ1-5, with a possible D match to TRBD1 (6 bases). Germline V CDR1 and CDR2: MNHEY, SVGEGT. Trimming removed 2 bases from V and 6 bases from J, with 14 bases in between. This CDR3 region has 15 residues. This CDR3 is CASSYVVGAGQPQHF. DNA of the CDR3: TGTGCCAGCAGTTACGTGGTGGGGGCGGGTCAGCCCCAGCATTTT.

At least ten counts were recorded for this clonotype. The V call is TRBV7-2, the J call TRBJ2-3, with 7 nucleotides matching TRBD2. The length of the CDR3 is 16 residues. V shed 2 bases, J shed 6 bases, and the junction held 11 bases outside the gene matches. The V gene's germline CDR1 is SGHTA and CDR2 FQGNSA. In DNA, the CDR3 is TGTGCCAGCAGCTTACCCCAGGGCGGGGGTGTTGATACGCAGTATTTT. It yields the protein CASSLPQGGGVDTQYF.

This clonotype was detected many times. V usage is TRBV5-1 and J usage is TRBJ1-2, with 9 bases matching TRBD1. The CDR3 length is 16 residues. V lost 4 bases, J lost 4 bases, and 11 bases stayed unmatched. In germline, CDR1 is SGHRS, CDR2 YFSETQ. The CDR3 sequence: CASSKDTGTGSYGYTF. Here the CDR3 DNA reads TGCGCCAGCAGCAAGGATACCGGGACAGGGAGCTATGGCTACACCTTC.

This clonotype has just a few counts. The chain has TRBV3-1 and TRBJ1-1; D is ambiguous. Germline assignment: CDR1 LGHDT and CDR2 YNNKEL (reference sequence). The CDR3 loop spans 14 amino acids. The V and J ends lost 1 base and 8 bases respectively, with 14 bases between them. This chain's CDR3 is CASSQVGMNSEAFF. CDR3 DNA sequence: TGTGCCAGCAGCCAAGTCGGTATGAACAGCGAAGCTTTCTTT.

The CDR3 DNA follows: TGTGCCAGCTCACCACTTCTGGGCGGGGACACCGGGGAGCTGTTTTTT. Its translation: CASSPLLGGDTGELFF. The rearrangement links TRBV18 to TRBJ2-2, with D tentatively TRBD2 (6 bases). V was clipped by 1 base and J by 3 bases, with 12 bases between them. The CDR3 totals 16 residues. Germline assignment: CDR1 KGHSH and CDR2 LQKENI.

This clonotype has a handful of counts. A much bigger clone sits one base away, suggesting this may be a read error. V and J are TRBV15 and TRBJ2-5, with D tentatively TRBD2 (5 bases). Trimming cost V 0 bases and J 11 bases, with 10 bases left between them. This CDR3 has 12 amino acids. The germline CDR1 and CDR2 sequences are LNHNV and YYDKDF (reference sequence). CDR3 nucleotide sequence: TGTGCCACCAGCAGAGATTTGGGCGGGCAGTACTTC. Residues: CATSRDLGGQYF.

This clonotype was seen more than once but under ten times. CDR3 DNA sequence: TGTGCCAGCAGCAAGGTGACTAGCGGGGGGAAAGAGACCCAGTACTTC. It translates to CASSKVTSGGKETQYF. This chain uses TRBV21-1 with TRBJ2-5; TRBD2 is the table's D call, not checked against the DNA. TRBV21-1 is assigned pseudogene status. CDR3 size: 16 residues.